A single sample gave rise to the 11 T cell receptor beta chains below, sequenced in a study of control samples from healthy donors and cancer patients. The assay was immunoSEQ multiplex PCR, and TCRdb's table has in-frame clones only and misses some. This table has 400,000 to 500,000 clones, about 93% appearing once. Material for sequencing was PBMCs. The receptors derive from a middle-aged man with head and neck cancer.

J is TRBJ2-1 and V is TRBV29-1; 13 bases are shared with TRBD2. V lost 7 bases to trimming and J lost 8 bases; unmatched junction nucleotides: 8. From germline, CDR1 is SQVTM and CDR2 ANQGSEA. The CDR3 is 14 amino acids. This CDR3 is CSAPGLAGVHEQFF. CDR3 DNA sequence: TGCAGCGCCCCCGGACTAGCGGGAGTACATGAGCAGTTCTTC.

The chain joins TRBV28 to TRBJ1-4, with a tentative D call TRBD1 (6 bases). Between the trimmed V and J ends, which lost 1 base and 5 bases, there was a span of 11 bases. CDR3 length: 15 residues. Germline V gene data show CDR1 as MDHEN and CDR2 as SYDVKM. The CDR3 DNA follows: TGTGCCAGCAGTTTATCGGGGGCTTCAAATGAAAAACTGTTTTTT. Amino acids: CASSLSGASNEKLFF. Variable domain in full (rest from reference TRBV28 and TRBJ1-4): DVKVTQSSRYLVKRTGEKVFLECVQDMDHENMFWYRQDPGLGLRLIYFSYDVKMKEKGDIPEGYSVSREKKERFSLILESASTNQTSMYLCASSLSGASNEKLFFGSGTQLSVL.

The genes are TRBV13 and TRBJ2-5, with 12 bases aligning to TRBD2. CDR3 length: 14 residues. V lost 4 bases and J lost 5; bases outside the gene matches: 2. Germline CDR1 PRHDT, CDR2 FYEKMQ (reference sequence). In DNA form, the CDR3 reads TGTGCCAGCAGCTCGACTAGCGGGGGTGAGACCCAGTACTTC. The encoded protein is CASSSTSGGETQYF.

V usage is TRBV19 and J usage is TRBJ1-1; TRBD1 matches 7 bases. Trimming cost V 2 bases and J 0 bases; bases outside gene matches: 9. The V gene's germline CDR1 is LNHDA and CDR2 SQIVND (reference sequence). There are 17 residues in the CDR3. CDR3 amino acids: CASSISGTVGMNTEAFF. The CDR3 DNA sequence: TGTGCCAGTAGTATAAGTGGGACAGTAGGCATGAACACTGAAGCTTTCTTT.

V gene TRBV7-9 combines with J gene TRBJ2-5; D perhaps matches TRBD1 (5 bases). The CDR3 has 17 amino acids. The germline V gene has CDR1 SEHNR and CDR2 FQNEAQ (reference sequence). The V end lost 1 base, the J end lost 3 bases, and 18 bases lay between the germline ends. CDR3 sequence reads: CASSLVTGLAREETQYF. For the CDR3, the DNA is TGTGCCAGCAGCTTAGTTACTGGTCTTGCCAGGGAAGAGACCCAGTACTTC.

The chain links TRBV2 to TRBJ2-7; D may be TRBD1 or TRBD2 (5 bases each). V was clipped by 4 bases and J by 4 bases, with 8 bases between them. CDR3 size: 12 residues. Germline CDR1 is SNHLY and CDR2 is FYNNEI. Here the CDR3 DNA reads TGTGCCAGCAGTGGGGACCTTTACGAGCAGTACTTC. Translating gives CASSGDLYEQYF.

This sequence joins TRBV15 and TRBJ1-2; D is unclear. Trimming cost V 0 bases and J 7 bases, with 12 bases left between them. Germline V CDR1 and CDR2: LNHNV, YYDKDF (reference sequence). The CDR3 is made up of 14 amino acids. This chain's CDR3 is CATSRDAGLGGYTF. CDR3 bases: TGTGCCACCAGCAGAGATGCGGGGTTGGGTGGCTACACCTTC. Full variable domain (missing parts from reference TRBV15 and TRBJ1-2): DAMVIQNPRYQVTQFGKPVTLSCSQTLNHNVMYWYQQKSSQAPKLLFHYYDKDFNNEADTPDNFQSRRPNTSFCFLDIRSPGLGDTAMYLCATSRDAGLGGYTFGSGTRLTVV.

DNA for the CDR3: TGTGCCAGCAGCACTTGGACAGGATATAGCAATCAGCCCCAGCATTTT. Residues: CASSTWTGYSNQPQHF. V usage is TRBV21-1 and J usage is TRBJ1-5; TRBD1 was called by the table and not checked on the DNA. TRBV21-1 is a pseudogene segment. This CDR3 comprises 16 residues.

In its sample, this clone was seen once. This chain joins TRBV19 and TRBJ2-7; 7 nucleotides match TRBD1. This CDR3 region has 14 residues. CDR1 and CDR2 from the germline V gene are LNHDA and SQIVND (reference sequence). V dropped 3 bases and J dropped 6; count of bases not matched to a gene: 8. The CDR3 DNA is TGTGCCAGTAGTATTGGTTGGGGACAGTCCGAGCAGTACTTC. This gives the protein CASSIGWGQSEQYF.

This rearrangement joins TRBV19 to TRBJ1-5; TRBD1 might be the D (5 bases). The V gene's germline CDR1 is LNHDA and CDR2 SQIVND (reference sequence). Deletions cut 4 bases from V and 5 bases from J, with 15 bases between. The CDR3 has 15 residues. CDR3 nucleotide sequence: TGTGCCAGTAGTACCCCCCCCCAGGGTTATCAGCCCCAGCATTTT. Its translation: CASSTPPQGYQPQHF.

CDR3 DNA: TGCAGCGTTGCTTCAGCTCGACAGGGCTACGAGCAGTACTTC. Its protein product is CSVASARQGYEQYF. V is TRBV29-1 and J is TRBJ2-7; TRBD1 matches at 7 bases. V was pared by 4 bases and J by 3 bases, with 9 bases of the junction left unmatched. This CDR3 is 14 amino acids long. Germline CDR1 reads SQVTM; CDR2 reads ANQGSEA.